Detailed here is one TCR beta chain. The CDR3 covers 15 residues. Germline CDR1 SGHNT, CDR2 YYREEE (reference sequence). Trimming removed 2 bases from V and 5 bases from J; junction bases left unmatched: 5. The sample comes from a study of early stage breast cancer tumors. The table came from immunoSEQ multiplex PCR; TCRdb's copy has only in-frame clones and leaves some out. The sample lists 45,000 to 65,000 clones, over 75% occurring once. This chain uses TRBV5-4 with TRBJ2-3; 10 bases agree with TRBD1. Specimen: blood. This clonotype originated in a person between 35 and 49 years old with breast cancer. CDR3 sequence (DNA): TGTGCCAGCAGCTTTCCGACAGGGGGCGAAGATACGCAGTATTTT. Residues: CASSFPTGGEDTQYF.